Shown below are 12 T cell receptor beta chains from a single sample sequenced in a study of cytomegalovirus exposure and HLA in healthy donors. Using immunoSEQ multiplex PCR, the repertoire was profiled, and TCRdb retains in-frame clones only, with some absent. The table has 200,000 to 300,000 clones, about 90% seen once. Material: PBMCs. These receptor sequences come from a man aged 18 to 29 in good health and CMV-seropositive.

This chain connects TRBV7-8 to TRBJ1-5; 8 bases agree with TRBD1. The germline CDR1 and CDR2 sequences are SGHVS and FQNEAQ. CDR3 length: 16 amino acids. V shed 6 bases and J 3 bases; nucleotides not matched to a gene: 10. CDR3: CASRPGAQGVNQPQHF. CDR3 nucleotides: TGTGCCAGCAGACCTGGGGCACAGGGGGTCAATCAGCCCCAGCATTTT.

This clone came up once. This chain connects TRBV5-1 to TRBJ1-4, with D uncertain. The CDR3 contains 17 residues. CDR1 is SGHRS, CDR2 YFSETQ, per germline. V dropped 0 bases and J dropped 8 bases, with 20 bases sitting between them. CDR3 sequence reads: CASSLAHGGPSWEKLFF. The DNA of the CDR3 is TGCGCCAGCAGCTTGGCCCACGGCGGACCCTCGTGGGAAAAACTGTTTTTT. The full variable domain, its missing parts supplied by reference TRBV5-1 and TRBJ1-4, is KAGVTQTPRYLIKTRGQQVTLSCSPISGHRSVSWYQQTPGQGLQFLFEYFSETQRNKGNFPGRFSGRQFSNSRSEMNVSTLELGDSALYLCASSLAHGGPSWEKLFFGSGTQLSVL.

CDR3 in DNA: TGTGCCAGCTCACCACCGGAGGGCCGGGAGACCCAGTACTTC. This sequence encodes CASSPPEGRETQYF. The chain links TRBV18 to TRBJ2-5, with a possible D match to TRBD2 (6 bases). The CDR3 is made up of 14 amino acids. Trimming cost V 0 bases and J 5 bases, with 10 bases left between them. Germline-derived CDR1 and CDR2 are KGHSH and LQKENI.

The chain combines TRBV7-9 with TRBJ2-7; TRBD2 matches at 16 bases. This CDR3 contains 14 residues. Germline assignment: CDR1 SEHNR and CDR2 FQNEAQ (reference sequence). The trim removed 8 bases at V and 5 bases at J, leaving 3 bases unmatched. In nucleotides, the CDR3 is TGTGCCAGCGGGACTAGCGGGAGGGAGGACGAGCAGTACTTC. Translating it yields CASGTSGREDEQYF.

This chain uses TRBV7-9 with TRBJ2-3; D is uncertain. The V gene's germline CDR1 is SEHNR and CDR2 FQNEAQ (reference sequence). With 5 bases removed from V and 5 bases from J, the gap between germline ends came to 11 bases. The CDR3 loop spans 13 amino acids. CDR3 nucleotide sequence: TGTGCCAGCAGCCAATCGACTGGAGATACGCAGTATTTT. Protein product: CASSQSTGDTQYF.

The chain is built from TRBV29-1 and TRBJ2-7, with 7 bases matching TRBD1. V lost 5 bases to trimming and J lost 1 base; unmatched junction nucleotides: 5. Looked up from germline, CDR1 is SQVTM and CDR2 is ANQGSEA. This CDR3 has 13 residues. The CDR3 sequence: CSVTPDRSYEQYF. Here the CDR3 DNA reads TGCAGCGTTACCCCGGACAGGTCCTACGAGCAGTACTTC.

This rearrangement joins TRBV27 to TRBJ1-1; D not resolved. Germline V gene data show CDR1 as MNHEY and CDR2 as SMNVEV (reference sequence). CDR3 size: 14 residues. Trimming took off 3 bases at V and 2 bases at J, with 10 bases between the two ends. This CDR3 is CASSFISSNTEAFF. The CDR3 region has the DNA TGTGCCAGCAGTTTCATCAGTTCAAACACTGAAGCTTTCTTT.

The chain carries TRBV6-4 and TRBJ2-3; D is possibly TRBD2 (5 bases). Germline V gene data show CDR1 as MRHNA and CDR2 as SNTAGT. The ends were cut back, 5 bases at V and 5 bases at J, with 14 bases in the middle. There are 14 residues in the CDR3. This CDR3 reads CASSPLAFGDTQYF. CDR3 DNA: TGTGCCAGCAGTCCCCTAGCTTTCGGAGATACGCAGTATTTT.

The chain couples TRBV5-1 to TRBJ1-4; TRBD1 matches 7 bases. CDR1 SGHRS and CDR2 YFSETQ come from the germline V gene. CDR3 size: 14 residues. V was pared by 4 bases and J by 4 bases, with 4 bases of the junction left unmatched. CDR3 DNA sequence: TGCGCCAGCAGCCAGGGACAGAATAATGAAAAACTGTTTTTT. It yields the protein CASSQGQNNEKLFF. The variable domain in full, with the rest retrieved from reference TRBV5-1 and TRBJ1-4, is KAGVTQTPRYLIKTRGQQVTLSCSPISGHRSVSWYQQTPGQGLQFLFEYFSETQRNKGNFPGRFSGRQFSNSRSEMNVSTLELGDSALYLCASSQGQNNEKLFFGSGTQLSVL.

The chain is built from TRBV18 and TRBJ1-2; tentative D call: TRBD1 (6 bases). This CDR3 has 14 amino acids. CDR1 and CDR2 from the germline V gene are KGHSH and LQKENI. V was cut by 5 bases and J by 8 bases, with 18 bases left in between. The CDR3 coding sequence is TGTGCCAGCTCATCGATTCACCAGGGGAACGGCTACACCTTC. Translating gives CASSSIHQGNGYTF.

On this clone itself: Other DNA sequences of this sample code for an identical CDR3. The chain has TRBV27 and TRBJ1-2, with TRBD1 matching 8 bases. Looked up from germline, CDR1 is MNHEY and CDR2 is SMNVEV (reference sequence). V shed 2 bases, J shed 5 bases, and the junction held 1 base outside the gene matches. This CDR3 is 13 amino acids long. As DNA, the CDR3 is TGTGCCAGCAGTTTAACAGGGGGATATGGCTACACCTTC. It translates to CASSLTGGYGYTF.

V is TRBV10-3 and J is TRBJ2-5; 7 bases agree with TRBD1. Germline CDR1 ENHRY, CDR2 SYGVKD. CDR3 length: 15 residues. V trimming: 6 bases; J trimming: 2 bases; junction bases outside the gene matches: 9. CDR3 residues: CAISDPTGAQETQYF. CDR3 in DNA: TGTGCCATCAGCGACCCCACAGGGGCTCAAGAGACCCAGTACTTC.